The 5 T cell receptor beta chains reported below all come from one sample, sequenced in a study of blood T cell repertoires in COVID-19. Profiled with immunoSEQ multiplex PCR; TCRdb holds only in-frame clones, not every one. The sample comprises around 170,000 clones, roughly 82% of which are singletons, and 7% to 10% rests with the top ten. The specimen was PBMCs or T cells enriched from blood (not recorded which). The source is a woman aged 25-40 years who had recovered from COVID-19.

The chain links TRBV14 to TRBJ2-1; 11 nucleotides align to TRBD2. CDR3 length: 15 amino acids. CDR1 and CDR2 from the germline V gene are SGHDN and FVKESK. The trim removed 3 bases at V and 7 bases at J, leaving 5 bases unmatched. The CDR3 sequence is CASSHLSGRANEQFF. In nucleotides, the CDR3 is TGTGCCAGCAGCCACCTTAGCGGGAGGGCGAATGAGCAGTTCTTC.

The rearrangement uses TRBV9 and TRBJ2-2; 10 bases fit TRBD2. The V segment lost 0 bases and the J segment 2 bases; nucleotides outside the gene matches: 10. Germline lookup yields CDR1 SGDLS and CDR2 YYNGEE. This CDR3 is 19 amino acids long. The CDR3 protein is CASSVVGVGLAANTGELFF. The CDR3 DNA is TGTGCCAGCAGCGTAGTGGGTGTAGGACTAGCGGCTAACACCGGGGAGCTGTTTTTT. The variable domain in full, completed from reference TRBV9 and TRBJ2-2, reads DSGVTQTPKHLITATGQRVTLRCSPRSGDLSVYWYQQSLDQGLQFLIQYYNGEERAKGNILERFSAQQFPDLHSELNLSSLELGDSALYFCASSVVGVGLAANTGELFFGEGSRLTVL.

This clone has only one observation. The gene calls are TRBV9 and TRBJ2-5, with 7 positions matching TRBD1. The CDR3 spans 16 residues. J gave up 4 bases and V 0 bases, and 9 bases lay outside the gene matches. Per the germline V gene, CDR1 is SGDLS and CDR2 is YYNGEE. The CDR3 DNA reads as TGTGCCAGCAGCGTAGCGGGACAGACGAGGGTAGAGACCCAGTACTTC. Translated: CASSVAGQTRVETQYF.

The J gene is TRBJ2-7, the V gene TRBV9; TRBD2 is a possible D gene (6 bases). Germline assignment: CDR1 SGDLS and CDR2 YYNGEE. V was cut by 9 bases and J by 2 bases, with 18 bases left in between. This CDR3 comprises 14 residues. The DNA for the CDR3 is TGTGCCACCCGGGACTCCATGTCTACCTACGAGCAGTACTTC. Encoded protein: CATRDSMSTYEQYF.

The chain has TRBV7-3 and TRBJ2-1; TRBD2 matches at 10 bases. Germline V gene sequence: CDR1 SGHTA, CDR2 FQGTGA. The V gene end was trimmed by 3 bases and the J gene end by 7 bases; junction bases not matched to a gene: 6. The CDR3 runs to 15 residues. The CDR3 nucleotides are TGTGCCAGCAGCTTTGAGCGGGGGGGCCTGAATGAGCAGTTCTTC. Residues: CASSFERGGLNEQFF.